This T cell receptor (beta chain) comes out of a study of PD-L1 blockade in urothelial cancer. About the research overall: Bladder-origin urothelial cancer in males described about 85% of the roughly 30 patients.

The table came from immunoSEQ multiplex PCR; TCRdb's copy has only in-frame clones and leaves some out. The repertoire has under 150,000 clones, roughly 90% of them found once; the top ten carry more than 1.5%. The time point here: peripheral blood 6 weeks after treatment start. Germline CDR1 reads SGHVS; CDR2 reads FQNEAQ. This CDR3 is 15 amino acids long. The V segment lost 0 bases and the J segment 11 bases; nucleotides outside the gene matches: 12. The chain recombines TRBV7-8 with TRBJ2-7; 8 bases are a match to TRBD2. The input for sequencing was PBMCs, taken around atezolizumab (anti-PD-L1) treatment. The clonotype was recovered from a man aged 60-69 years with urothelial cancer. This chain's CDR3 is CASSLAQGTSRGEYF. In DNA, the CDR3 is TGTGCCAGCAGCTTAGCTCAAGGGACATCGCGGGGGGAGTACTTC.